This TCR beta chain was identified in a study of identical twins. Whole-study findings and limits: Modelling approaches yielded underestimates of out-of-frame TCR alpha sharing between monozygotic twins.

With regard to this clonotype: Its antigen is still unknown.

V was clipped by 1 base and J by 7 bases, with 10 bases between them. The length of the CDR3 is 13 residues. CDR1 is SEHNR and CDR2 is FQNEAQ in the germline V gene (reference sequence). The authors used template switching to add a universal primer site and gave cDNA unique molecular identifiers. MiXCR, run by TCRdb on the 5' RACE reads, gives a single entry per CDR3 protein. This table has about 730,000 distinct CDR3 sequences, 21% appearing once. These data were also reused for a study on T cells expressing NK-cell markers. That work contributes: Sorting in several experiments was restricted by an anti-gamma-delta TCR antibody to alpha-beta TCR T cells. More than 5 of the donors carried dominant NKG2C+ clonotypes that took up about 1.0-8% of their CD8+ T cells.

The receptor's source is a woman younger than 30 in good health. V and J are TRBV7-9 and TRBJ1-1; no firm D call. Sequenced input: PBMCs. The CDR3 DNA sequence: TGTGCCAGCAGCTTAGAACTTGAAGGTGAAGCTTTCTTT. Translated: CASSLELEGEAFF.